This T cell receptor (beta chain) was sequenced for a study of shared clonotypes between healthy human individuals. Overall study results and limits: Apart from blood, nothing was sampled; tissue repertoires likely differ.

Execution of the assay was at deep level. Only in-frame clones appear in the TCRdb table, and some are missing; sequencing was by immunoSEQ multiplex PCR. The data hold approximately 2,000,000 clones, with around 92% observed a single time. Remarks on this clone: Its antigen remains unidentified.

V gave up 2 bases and J gave up 1 base, with 9 bases separating them. Germline V gives CDR1 LGHNA, CDR2 YNFKEQ. The CDR3 is made up of 14 amino acids. Sequences were obtained from naive CD4+ T cells from PBMCs. Subset: CD45RA+ positively selected. The sequence came from a young man in good health. Some clones in this sample may be carry-over from other donors' samples. V is TRBV4-2 and J is TRBJ2-7; unclear D gene. The CDR3 DNA sequence: TGTGCCAGCAGCCAACTGACCGATTCCTACGAGCAGTACTTC. The encoded protein is CASSQLTDSYEQYF.